The 30 T cell receptor beta chains below all came from one sample that was sequenced in a study of OX40 agonist ivuxolimab in advanced cancers. Produced via immunoSEQ multiplex PCR; TCRdb's table is partial and in-frame only. The repertoire holds more than 55,000 clones, with 77% as singletons. The sequencing here drew on CD4+ or CD8+ T cells sorted from blood, taken in a trial of the OX40 agonist ivuxolimab. Receptor source: an adult with an advanced solid tumor such as melanoma, head and neck, liver or kidney cancer.

The chain combines TRBV10-1 with TRBJ2-1; the D gene is possibly TRBD2 (5 bases). The CDR3 has 13 residues. The germline V gene encodes CDR1 WNHNN and CDR2 SYGVQD (reference sequence). The V gene lost 3 bases and the J gene lost 7 bases, with 10 bases spanning the gap. The CDR3 DNA follows: TGCGCCAGCAGTGAAATCCCGGGGAATGAGCAGTTCTTC. Its translation is CASSEIPGNEQFF.

This clone appeared a few times. The V and J genes are TRBV7-3 and TRBJ1-2; D is unclear. The V gene lost 1 base and the J gene lost 8 bases, with 14 bases spanning the gap. In germline, CDR1 is SGHTA, CDR2 FQGTGA. The CDR3 runs to 14 residues. CDR3 sequence: CASSLNRQDRGYTF. The CDR3 nucleotides read TGTGCCAGCAGCTTAAATCGGCAGGATAGAGGCTACACCTTC.

In its sample, this clone was seen once. The rearrangement links TRBV21-1 to TRBJ2-1; the D segment call TRBD2 is taken from the table without a DNA check. TRBV21-1 is noted as a pseudogene. The CDR3 has 16 residues. The CDR3 loop reads CASSSAPGGIYNEQFF. CDR3 DNA: TGTGCCAGCAGCTCCGCACCCGGGGGGATATACAATGAGCAGTTCTTC.

This rearrangement joins TRBV18 to TRBJ2-3; a weak D match, TRBD2 (6 bases). This CDR3 has 15 residues. Germline-derived CDR1 and CDR2 are KGHSH and LQKENI. V was shortened by 0 bases and J by 4 bases, with 11 bases between the two germline ends. CDR3 DNA sequence: TGTGCCAGCTCACCACCCTTTGGCGGGGCAGATACGCAGTATTTT. It codes for CASSPPFGGADTQYF.

This rearrangement joins TRBV6-5 to TRBJ1-6; D is unclear. This CDR3 is 13 amino acids long. CDR1 is MNHEY and CDR2 is SVGAGI in the germline V gene. Trimming removed 4 bases at V and 7 bases at J, with 8 bases between. The CDR3: CASSFRLNSPLHF. DNA of the CDR3: TGTGCCAGCAGTTTTCGGTTAAATTCACCCCTCCACTTT.

The J gene is TRBJ2-5, the V gene TRBV15, with D possibly matching TRBD2 (6 bases). Trimming took off 0 bases at V and 4 bases at J, with 12 bases between the two ends. The CDR3 covers 15 residues. Per the germline V gene, CDR1 is LNHNV and CDR2 is YYDKDF (reference sequence). The DNA of the CDR3 is TGTGCCACCAGCAGAGATCGGGGGAGAGGAGAGACCCAGTACTTC. Encoded protein: CATSRDRGRGETQYF.

The rearrangement joins TRBV7-2 to TRBJ2-5; the D gene is possibly TRBD1 (6 bases). The CDR3 contains 13 residues. V was pared by 4 bases and J by 7 bases, with 13 bases between. Germline CDR1 reads SGHTA; CDR2 reads FQGNSA. This CDR3 is CASSYRDRGTQYF. DNA of the CDR3: TGTGCCAGCAGCTACAGGGATCGGGGGACCCAGTACTTC. The variable domain in full, completed from reference TRBV7-2 and TRBJ2-5, reads GAGVSQSPSNKVTEKGKDVELRCDPISGHTALYWYRQSLGQGLEFLIYFQGNSAPDKSGLPSDRFSAERTGGSVSTLTIQRTQQEDSAVYLCASSYRDRGTQYFGPGTRLLVL.

The V call is TRBV4-2, the J call TRBJ2-1, with TRBD2 matching 11 bases. Unmatched junction bases numbered 3, after V lost 2 bases and J lost 0 bases. CDR3 length: 17 residues. CDR1 and CDR2 from the germline V gene are LGHNA and YNFKEQ. CDR3 in DNA: TGTGCCAGCAGCCAACGACTAGCGGGACACTCCTACAATGAGCAGTTCTTC. Protein product: CASSQRLAGHSYNEQFF.

This chain joins TRBV30 and TRBJ2-7; D remains unclear. Trimming pared 0 bases from V and 3 bases from J, leaving 3 bases between. The CDR3 is 11 residues long. CDR1 is GTSNPN, CDR2 SVGIG, per germline (reference sequence). The CDR3 protein is CAWSVLYEQYF. The CDR3 coding sequence is TGTGCCTGGAGTGTACTCTACGAGCAGTACTTC.

This clone appeared once. The chain combines TRBV19 with TRBJ2-3; D gene uncertain. The V gene lost 2 bases and the J gene lost 2 bases, with 11 bases spanning the gap. Per the germline V gene, CDR1 is LNHDA and CDR2 is SQIVND (reference sequence). This CDR3 comprises 15 residues. The CDR3 DNA reads TGTGCCAGTAGTATATTCGGCAGGCCCACAGATACGCAGTATTTT. This encodes CASSIFGRPTDTQYF.

The V call is TRBV9, the J call TRBJ2-1; D possibly uses TRBD1 or TRBD2 (5 bases each). Trimming stripped 1 base from V and 1 base from J, with 12 bases between. Germline V gives CDR1 SGDLS, CDR2 YYNGEE. The CDR3 totals 16 residues. The CDR3 bases are TGTGCCAGCAGCGTACTCTTGGGGACGTCCTACAATGAGCAGTTCTTC. This sequence encodes CASSVLLGTSYNEQFF.

The chain links TRBV7-9 to TRBJ1-2, with D possibly TRBD1 on 6 matching bases. The CDR3 loop spans 16 amino acids. V was cut by 4 bases and J by 4 bases, with 19 bases left in between. Germline V gene sequence: CDR1 SEHNR, CDR2 FQNEAQ (reference sequence). The CDR3: CASSSYTNREVYGYTF. CDR3 bases: TGTGCCAGCAGCTCTTATACCAACAGGGAAGTCTATGGCTACACCTTC.

The rearrangement links TRBV5-4 to TRBJ2-3; 10 bases match TRBD2. The CDR3 length is 17 residues. The ends lost 0 bases at V and 2 bases at J; junction bases unmatched: 6. The germline V gene has CDR1 SGHNT and CDR2 YYREEE (reference sequence). The chain's CDR3 is CASSLVSLAGTTDTQYF. Written as DNA, the CDR3 is TGTGCCAGCAGCTTGGTGTCACTAGCGGGGACCACAGATACGCAGTATTTT.

The rearrangement links TRBV4-1 to TRBJ1-5, with TRBD1 as a possible D gene (5 bases). Deletions cut 3 bases from V and 2 bases from J, with 14 bases between. Germline-derived CDR1 and CDR2 are MGHRA and YSYEKL. This CDR3 is built from 16 residues. Written as DNA, the CDR3 is TGCGCCAGCAGCCAGCGGGGCTCTCGGGGCAATCAGCCCCAGCATTTT. Amino acids: CASSQRGSRGNQPQHF.

Comment on this clone: The junction departs from the called germline gene at one end, perhaps through a read error. The CDR3 DNA reads TGTGCCAGCAGCTTAGTGACGGGGTTCGGGTCCGTCTCGGTCTTC. It yields the protein CASSLVTGFGSVSVF. The V gene is TRBV11-2, the J gene TRBJ2-1; a weak D match, TRBD2 (5 bases). Germline CDR1 and CDR2: SGHAT and FQNNGV. This CDR3 spans 15 amino acids.

V is TRBV5-1 and J is TRBJ2-3; D not certain. The ends were cut back, 5 bases at V and 2 bases at J, with 9 bases in the middle. The CDR3 sequence is 13 residues long. Per the germline V gene, CDR1 is SGHRS and CDR2 is YFSETQ. This chain's CDR3 is CASSRSNTDTQYF. Written as DNA, the CDR3 is TGCGCCAGCAGTAGATCTAACACAGATACGCAGTATTTT.

The J gene is TRBJ1-5, the V gene TRBV10-2, with 8 bases aligning to TRBD1. Trimming at V came to 5 bases and at J to 4 bases, leaving 4 bases not matched to a gene. The CDR3 loop spans 14 amino acids. Germline CDR1 and CDR2: WSHSY and SAAADI. The CDR3 DNA reads TGCGCCAGCAGTTTGGACAGGGTGAATCAGCCCCAGCATTTT. Translation gives CASSLDRVNQPQHF.

The chain couples TRBV13 to TRBJ2-7; 7 bases map to TRBD1. Per the germline V gene, CDR1 is PRHDT and CDR2 is FYEKMQ (reference sequence). The CDR3 totals 15 residues. Germline trimming cut 2 bases from V and 3 bases from J; bases unmatched to any gene: 7. The CDR3 is CASSLHRDSGYEQYF. Written as DNA, the CDR3 is TGTGCCAGCAGCTTACACCGGGACAGCGGCTACGAGCAGTACTTC.

This chain connects TRBV19 to TRBJ1-2; 11 bases align to TRBD1. Germline V gives CDR1 LNHDA, CDR2 SQIVND (reference sequence). V lost 4 bases, J lost 3 bases, and 7 bases stayed unmatched. The CDR3 covers 16 residues. The CDR3 region has the DNA TGTGCCAGTAGTAGGGACAGGGGGAGAAGGGACTATGGCTACACCTTC. Translating it yields CASSRDRGRRDYGYTF.

The rearrangement joins TRBV27 to TRBJ1-3; the D gene is possibly TRBD1 (6 bases). Germline CDR1 reads MNHEY; CDR2 reads SMNVEV (reference sequence). V gave up 2 bases and J gave up 1 base, with 6 bases separating them. This CDR3 region has 14 residues. DNA of the CDR3: TGTGCCAGCAGTTTAAGGGGGTCTGGAAACACCATATATTTT. Translation gives CASSLRGSGNTIYF.

Only one count was recorded for this clone. The chain joins TRBV28 to TRBJ1-2; D is unresolved. V was clipped by 2 bases and J by 8 bases, with 6 bases between them. The CDR3 extends over 11 amino acids. The V gene's germline CDR1 is MDHEN and CDR2 SYDVKM. CDR3 bases: TGTGCCAGCAGTTTAAAACGGGGCTACACCTTC. It encodes CASSLKRGYTF.

The gene calls are TRBV19 and TRBJ1-5; D is uncertain. The CDR3 extends over 13 amino acids. V was clipped by 5 bases and J by 3 bases, with 8 bases between them. The V gene's germline CDR1 is LNHDA and CDR2 SQIVND (reference sequence). The CDR3: CASSLQPNQPQHF. CDR3 nucleotide sequence: TGTGCCAGTAGTCTACAGCCCAATCAGCCCCAGCATTTT. Full variable domain (missing parts from reference TRBV19 and TRBJ1-5): DGGITQSPKYLFRKEGQNVTLSCEQNLNHDAMYWYRQDPGQGLRLIYYSQIVNDFQKGDIAEGYSVSREKKESFPLTVTSAQKNPTAFYLCASSLQPNQPQHFGDGTRLSIL.

The gene calls are TRBV29-1 and TRBJ2-1; 14 positions agree with TRBD2. The CDR3 has 15 residues. With 6 bases clipped from V and 7 bases from J, the junction kept 8 bases outside the gene matches. The germline CDR1 and CDR2 sequences are SQVTM and ANQGSEA. The CDR3 nucleotides read TGCAGCGTCACCGGGACTAGCGGGAGCATGAATGAGCAGTTCTTC. Translated: CSVTGTSGSMNEQFF.

The chain employs TRBV5-1 and TRBJ2-5; D call uncertain. Trimming removed 4 bases at V and 0 bases at J, with 13 bases between. The CDR3 spans 15 residues. CDR1 SGHRS and CDR2 YFSETQ come from the germline V gene. The CDR3 DNA follows: TGCGCCAGCAGCCCCCTTGGACGGGACCAAGAGACCCAGTACTTC. Its translation: CASSPLGRDQETQYF.

The chain recombines TRBV18 with TRBJ2-7; possible D gene TRBD1, 6 bases. The V gene's germline CDR1 is KGHSH and CDR2 LQKENI. CDR3 length equals 16 residues. With 2 bases removed from V and 2 bases from J, the gap between germline ends came to 16 bases. CDR3 region: CASSPRIAGTTYEQYF. The CDR3 nucleotides are TGTGCCAGCTCACCAAGGATCGCCGGGACAACCTACGAGCAGTACTTC.

In its sample, this clone was seen a few times. The chain couples TRBV18 to TRBJ1-6; D is uncertain. The germline V and J ends were trimmed by 3 bases and 2 bases, with 5 bases remaining between them. In germline, CDR1 is KGHSH, CDR2 LQKENI. The CDR3 has 14 amino acids. CDR3 loop: CASSPQTYNSPLHF. DNA of the CDR3: TGTGCCAGCTCACCTCAGACCTATAATTCACCCCTCCACTTT.

This chain uses TRBV7-2 with TRBJ1-2; D is uncertain. V lost 3 bases and J 7 bases, leaving 15 bases between the germline ends. The CDR3 runs to 14 residues. The germline gives CDR1 SGHTA, CDR2 FQGNSA. The CDR3 region is CASSFRELSGGYTF. CDR3 nucleotides: TGTGCCAGCAGCTTTAGGGAACTCTCGGGTGGCTACACCTTC.

This chain connects TRBV2 to TRBJ1-5, with TRBD1 identical over 7 bases. V dropped 5 bases and J dropped 7; count of bases not matched to a gene: 11. Per germline, CDR1 SNHLY and CDR2 FYNNEI. This CDR3 comprises 15 residues. The DNA for the CDR3 is TGTGCCAGCAGTTACGAGGGGGCGTCCGGACAGCCCCAGCATTTT. Its translation: CASSYEGASGQPQHF.

This clone was detected only once. The V and J genes are TRBV5-4 and TRBJ2-2, with D possibly TRBD2 on 5 matching bases. Germline loops: CDR1 SGHNT, CDR2 YYREEE (reference sequence). V was clipped by 1 base and J by 1 base, with 8 bases between them. The CDR3 consists of 15 residues. Here the CDR3 DNA reads TGTGCCAGCAGCTTGAGAGGGTGGAACACCGGGGAGCTGTTTTTT. This gives the protein CASSLRGWNTGELFF.

V usage is TRBV11-2 and J usage is TRBJ2-7, with 7 bases matching TRBD1. Germline V gene sequence: CDR1 SGHAT, CDR2 FQNNGV. The CDR3 contains 15 residues. V trimming: 0 bases; J trimming: 2 bases; junction bases outside the gene matches: 4. CDR3 amino acids: CASSLDQGQTYEQYF. The CDR3 nucleotides read TGTGCCAGCAGCTTAGATCAGGGACAGACCTACGAGCAGTACTTC.